This T cell receptor beta chain stems from a study of blood T cells in healthy people across ages. The germline gives CDR1 SQVTM, CDR2 ANQGSEA. The junction had 7 bases not matched to a gene; V was cut back by 7 bases and J by 5 bases. This CDR3 spans 12 amino acids. A second PCR of 7 to 11 cycles used a sample-barcoded 5' primer and a J-beta primer mix. TCRdb re-derived calls from the 5' RACE reads in MiXCR, one entry per CDR3 protein. The table has roughly 1,300,000 distinct CDR3 sequences, around 59% seen once. This TCR was sampled from a man younger than 35 in good health. The material sequenced was blood. This chain connects TRBV29-1 to TRBJ2-7, with 8 nucleotides matching TRBD2. Here the CDR3 reads CSGASGSNEQYF. CDR3 in DNA: TGCAGCGGGGCGAGCGGGAGCAACGAGCAGTACTTC.